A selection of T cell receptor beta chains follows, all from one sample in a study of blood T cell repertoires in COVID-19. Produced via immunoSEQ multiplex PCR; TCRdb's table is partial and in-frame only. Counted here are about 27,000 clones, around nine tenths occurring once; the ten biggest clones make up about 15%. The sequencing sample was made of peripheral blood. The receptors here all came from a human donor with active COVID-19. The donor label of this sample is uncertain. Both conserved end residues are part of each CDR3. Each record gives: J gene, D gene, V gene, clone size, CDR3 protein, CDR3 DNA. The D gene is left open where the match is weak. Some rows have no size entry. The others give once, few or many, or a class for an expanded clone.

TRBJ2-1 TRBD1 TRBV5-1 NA CASTLTGVKDEQFF TGCGCCAGCACACTCACAGGGGTCAAGGATGAGCAGTTCTTC
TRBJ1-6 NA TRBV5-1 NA CASSLVSRAAGSPLHF TGCGCCAGCAGCTTGGTGAGCAGGGCGGCAGGATCACCCCTCCACTTT
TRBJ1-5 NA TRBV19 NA CASSISDRLTNQPQHF TGTGCCAGTAGTATATCCGACAGGCTGACCAATCAGCCCCAGCATTTT
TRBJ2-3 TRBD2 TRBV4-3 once CASSQEVGLAAPGNTQYF TGCGCCAGCAGCCAAGAGGTGGGACTAGCGGCCCCTGGGAATACGCAGTATTTT
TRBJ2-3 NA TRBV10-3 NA CAISPRRASSTDTQYF TGTGCCATCAGTCCAAGAAGGGCTAGCAGCACAGATACGCAGTATTTT
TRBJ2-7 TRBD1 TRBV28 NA CASTLGTGGPYEQYF TGTGCCAGCACCCTAGGGACAGGGGGACCCTACGAGCAGTACTTC
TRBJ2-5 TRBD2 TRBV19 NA CASNSPPGTSGGARETQYF TGTGCCAGTAATTCTCCCCCCGGGACTAGCGGGGGGGCCCGAGAGACCCAGTACTTC
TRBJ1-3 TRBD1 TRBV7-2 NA CASGTGGVTGNTIYF TGTGCCAGCGGGACAGGGGGAGTAACTGGAAACACCATATATTTT
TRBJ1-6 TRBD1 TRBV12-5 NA CASGLWDRNSPLHF TGTGCTAGTGGTTTGTGGGACAGAAATTCACCCCTCCACTTT
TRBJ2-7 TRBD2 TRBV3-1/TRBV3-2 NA CASSRGAGGPSNEQYF TGTGCCAGCAGCAGGGGAGCGGGAGGCCCCTCCAACGAGCAGTACTTC
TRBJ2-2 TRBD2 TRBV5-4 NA CASSLPGLVKAGELFF TGTGCCAGCAGCTTGCCGGGACTAGTAAAGGCTGGGGAGCTGTTTTTT
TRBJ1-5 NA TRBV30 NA CAWSYARDSNQHF TGTGCCTGGAGTTACGCTCGGGACTCGAACCAGCATTTT
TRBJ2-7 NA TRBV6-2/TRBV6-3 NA CASSYIGLTYEQYF TGTGCCAGCAGTTACATTGGACTTACCTACGAGCAGTACTTC
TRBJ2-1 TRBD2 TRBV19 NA CASSIDRAGTSLPAEQFF TGTGCCAGTAGTATAGATCGGGCGGGGACTAGCCTCCCAGCTGAGCAGTTCTTC
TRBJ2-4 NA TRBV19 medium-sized CASTSRDVQAKNIQYF TGTGCCAGTACCTCGCGGGATGTCCAAGCCAAAAACATTCAGTACTTC
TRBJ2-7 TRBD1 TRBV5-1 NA CASSRQQSTGTGSSYEQYF TGCGCCAGCAGCCGGCAACAATCTACCGGGACAGGGTCTTCCTACGAGCAGTACTTC
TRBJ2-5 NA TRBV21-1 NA CANGQNQETQYF TGTGCCAACGGACAGAACCAAGAGACCCAGTACTTC
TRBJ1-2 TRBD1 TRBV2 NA CASSVTGAVGYGYTF TGTGCCAGCAGTGTTACAGGGGCGGTAGGCTATGGCTACACCTTC
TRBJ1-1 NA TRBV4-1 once CASSQGAGEAFF TGCGCCAGCAGCCAGGGGGCCGGTGAAGCTTTCTTT
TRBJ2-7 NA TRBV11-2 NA CASSPGDRPYEQYF TGTGCCAGCAGCCCGGGGGACCGACCCTACGAGCAGTACTTC
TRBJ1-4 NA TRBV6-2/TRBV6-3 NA CASSFQGRTNEKLFF TGTGCCAGCAGTTTTCAGGGGAGAACTAATGAAAAACTGTTTTTT
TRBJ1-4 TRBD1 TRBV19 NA CASRLGTGMLRLFF TGTGCCAGTAGGCTTGGGACAGGGATGTTACGCCTGTTTTTT
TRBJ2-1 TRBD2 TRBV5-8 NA CASSLAELAGDNEQFF TGTGCCAGCAGCTTGGCCGAACTAGCGGGGGACAATGAGCAGTTCTTC
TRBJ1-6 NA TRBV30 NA CACLGDGRSYNSPLHF TGTGCCTGCCTTGGAGACGGCCGCTCCTATAATTCACCCCTCCACTTT
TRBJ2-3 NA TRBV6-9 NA CASSRRPSRAHNTDTQYF TGTGCCAGCAGCCGTCGCCCCTCCAGGGCGCATAACACAGATACGCAGTATTTT
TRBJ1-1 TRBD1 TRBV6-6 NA CASLVVPRDRGSFF TGTGCCAGCTTGGTGGTTCCCCGGGACAGGGGCTCTTTCTTT
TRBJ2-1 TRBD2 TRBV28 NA CASSRGTSGASNSYNEQFF TGTGCCAGCAGTCGCGGGACTAGCGGGGCCTCAAATTCCTACAATGAGCAGTTCTTC
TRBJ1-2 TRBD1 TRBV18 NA CASSPGTGSNYGYTF TGTGCCAGCTCACCTGGGACAGGGTCAAACTATGGCTACACCTTC
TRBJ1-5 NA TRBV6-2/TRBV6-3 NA CASSYAPGNQPQHF TGTGCCAGCAGTTACGCCCCCGGGAATCAGCCCCAGCATTTT
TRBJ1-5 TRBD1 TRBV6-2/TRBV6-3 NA CASSDQGGNQPQHF TGTGCCAGCAGTGATCAGGGGGGCAATCAGCCCCAGCATTTT
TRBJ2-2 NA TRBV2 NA CANAWRSTGELFF TGTGCCAACGCCTGGAGGTCTACCGGGGAGCTGTTTTTT
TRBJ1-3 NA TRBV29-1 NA CSVEGRGGNTIYF TGCAGCGTTGAGGGCAGGGGAGGAAACACCATATATTTT
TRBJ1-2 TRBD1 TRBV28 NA CASSRGTGYGYTF TGTGCCAGCAGTCGCGGGACAGGCTATGGCTACACCTTC
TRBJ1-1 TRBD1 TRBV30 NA CAWLPDRADTEAFF TGTGCCTGGCTTCCTGACAGGGCGGACACTGAAGCTTTCTTT
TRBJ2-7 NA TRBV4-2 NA CASSQAGWAYEQYF TGTGCCAGCAGCCAAGCCGGGTGGGCCTACGAGCAGTACTTC
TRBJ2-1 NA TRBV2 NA CASMLNEQFF TGTGCCAGCATGTTAAATGAGCAGTTCTTC
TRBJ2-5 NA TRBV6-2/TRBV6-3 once CASSYRQGETQYF TGTGCCAGCAGTTACCGGCAGGGAGAGACCCAGTACTTC
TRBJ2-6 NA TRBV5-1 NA CASSLDRAAGANVLTF TGCGCCAGCAGCTTGGACAGGGCGGCTGGGGCCAACGTCCTGACTTTC
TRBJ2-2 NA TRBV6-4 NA CASSDSVAALNTGELFF TGTGCCAGCAGTGACTCAGTAGCGGCACTGAACACCGGGGAGCTGTTTTTT
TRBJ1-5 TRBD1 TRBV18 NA CASSPQGAGNQPQHF TGTGCCAGCTCACCACAGGGGGCAGGGAATCAGCCCCAGCATTTT
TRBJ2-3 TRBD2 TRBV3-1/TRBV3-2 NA CASSQITSGYVGGTDTQYF TGTGCCAGTAGCCAAATCACTAGCGGATACGTAGGAGGCACAGATACGCAGTATTTT
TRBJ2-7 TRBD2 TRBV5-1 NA CASYPGGGRYEQYF TGCGCCAGCTATCCCGGGGGGGGGCGGTACGAGCAGTACTTC
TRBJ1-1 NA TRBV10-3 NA CATEGVQNTEAFF TGTGCCACTGAGGGAGTCCAGAACACTGAAGCTTTCTTT
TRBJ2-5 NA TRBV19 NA CASFNLEGETQYF TGTGCCAGCTTCAACTTGGAGGGAGAGACCCAGTACTTC
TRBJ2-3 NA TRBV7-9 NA CASSLGSSTDTQYF TGTGCCAGCAGCTTAGGTAGTAGCACAGATACGCAGTATTTT
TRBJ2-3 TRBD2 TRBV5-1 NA CASSLGVAGGGDTQYF TGCGCCAGCAGCTTGGGAGTAGCGGGGGGAGGAGATACGCAGTATTTT
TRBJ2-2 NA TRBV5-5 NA CASSLTGLANTGELFF TGTGCCAGCAGCTTAACGGGATTGGCGAACACCGGGGAGCTGTTTTTT